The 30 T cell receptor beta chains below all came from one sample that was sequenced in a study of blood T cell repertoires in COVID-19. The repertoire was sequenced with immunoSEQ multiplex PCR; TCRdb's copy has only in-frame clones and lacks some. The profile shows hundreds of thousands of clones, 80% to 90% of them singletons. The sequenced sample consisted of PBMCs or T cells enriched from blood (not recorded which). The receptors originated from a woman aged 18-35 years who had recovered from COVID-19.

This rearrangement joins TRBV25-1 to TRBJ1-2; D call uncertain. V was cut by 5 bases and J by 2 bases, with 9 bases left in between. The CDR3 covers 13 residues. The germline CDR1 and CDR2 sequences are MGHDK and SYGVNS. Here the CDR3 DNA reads TGTGCCAGCAGTTTTCGGCGGAACTATGGCTACACCTTC. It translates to CASSFRRNYGYTF.

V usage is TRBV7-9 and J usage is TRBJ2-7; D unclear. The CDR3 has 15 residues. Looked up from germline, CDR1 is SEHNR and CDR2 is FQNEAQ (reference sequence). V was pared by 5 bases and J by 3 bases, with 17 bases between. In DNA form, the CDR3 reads TGTGCCAGCAGCCCGGCCGAGAGGTATCACTACGAGCAGTACTTC. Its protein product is CASSPAERYHYEQYF.

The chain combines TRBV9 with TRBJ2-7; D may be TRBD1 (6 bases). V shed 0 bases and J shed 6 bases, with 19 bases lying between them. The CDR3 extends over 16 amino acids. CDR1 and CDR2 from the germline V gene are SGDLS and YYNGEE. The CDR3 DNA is TGTGCCAGCAGCGTAGCGGACAGCCAGGACAGCCGCGAGCAGTACTTC. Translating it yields CASSVADSQDSREQYF.

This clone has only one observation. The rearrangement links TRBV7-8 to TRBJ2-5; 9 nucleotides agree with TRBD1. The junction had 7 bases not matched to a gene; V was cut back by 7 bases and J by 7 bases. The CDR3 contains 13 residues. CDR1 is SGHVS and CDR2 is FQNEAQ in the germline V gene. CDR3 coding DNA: TGTGCCAGCATCGGACAGGGGTACCTGACCCAGTACTTC. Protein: CASIGQGYLTQYF. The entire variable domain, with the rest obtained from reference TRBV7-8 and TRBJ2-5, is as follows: GAGVSQSPRYKVAKRGQDVALRCDPISGHVSLFWYQQALGQGPEFLTYFQNEAQLDKSGLPSDRFFAERPEGSVSTLKIQRTQQEDSAVYLCASIGQGYLTQYFGPGTRLLVL.

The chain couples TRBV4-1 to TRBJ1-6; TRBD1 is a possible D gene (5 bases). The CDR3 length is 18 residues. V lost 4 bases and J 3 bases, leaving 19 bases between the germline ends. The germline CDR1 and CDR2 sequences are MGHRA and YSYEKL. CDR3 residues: CASSPPLGQTIYNSPLHF. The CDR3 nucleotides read TGCGCCAGCAGCCCTCCCTTGGGGCAGACGATCTATAATTCACCCCTCCACTTT.

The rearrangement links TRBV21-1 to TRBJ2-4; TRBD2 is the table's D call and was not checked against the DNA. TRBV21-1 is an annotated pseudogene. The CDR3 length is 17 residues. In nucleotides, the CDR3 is TGTGCCAGCAGCAAAGGCGTAGCGGGGGGGGTGGAAAACATTCAGTACTTC. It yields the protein CASSKGVAGGVENIQYF.

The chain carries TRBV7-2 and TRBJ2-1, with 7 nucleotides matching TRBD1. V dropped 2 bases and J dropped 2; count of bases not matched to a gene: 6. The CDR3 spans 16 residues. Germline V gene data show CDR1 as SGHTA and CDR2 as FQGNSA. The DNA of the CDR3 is TGTGCCAGCAGCTTACGTCGGACAGGAGCCTACAATGAGCAGTTCTTC. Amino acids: CASSLRRTGAYNEQFF.

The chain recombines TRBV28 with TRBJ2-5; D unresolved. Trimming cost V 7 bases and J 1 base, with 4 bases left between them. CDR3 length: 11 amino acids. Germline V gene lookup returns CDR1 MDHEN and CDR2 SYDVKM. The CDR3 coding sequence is TGTGCCAGCACCAGCCAAGAGACCCAGTACTTC. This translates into CASTSQETQYF.

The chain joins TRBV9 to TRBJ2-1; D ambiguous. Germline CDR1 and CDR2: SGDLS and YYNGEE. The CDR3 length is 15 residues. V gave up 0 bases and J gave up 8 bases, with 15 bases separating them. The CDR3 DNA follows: TGTGCCAGCAGCGTAGATGCCACTCACGGGTATGAGCAGTTCTTC. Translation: CASSVDATHGYEQFF.

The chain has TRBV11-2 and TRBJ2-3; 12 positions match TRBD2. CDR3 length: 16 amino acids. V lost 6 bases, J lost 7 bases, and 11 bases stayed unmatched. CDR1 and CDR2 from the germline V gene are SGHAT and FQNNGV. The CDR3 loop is CASRPGLAGGSYTQYF. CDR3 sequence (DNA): TGTGCCAGCAGACCGGGACTAGCGGGTGGAAGCTATACGCAGTATTTT.

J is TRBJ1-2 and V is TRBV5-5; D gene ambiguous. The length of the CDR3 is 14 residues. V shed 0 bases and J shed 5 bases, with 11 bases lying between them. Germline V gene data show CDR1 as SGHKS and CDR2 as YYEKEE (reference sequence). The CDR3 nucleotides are TGTGCCAGCAGCTTGGACAGCAGACTATATGGCTACACCTTC. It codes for CASSLDSRLYGYTF.

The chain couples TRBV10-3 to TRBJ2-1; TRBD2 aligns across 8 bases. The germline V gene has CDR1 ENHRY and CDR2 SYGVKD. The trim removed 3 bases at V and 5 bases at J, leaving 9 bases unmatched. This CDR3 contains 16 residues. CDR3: CAISDFSGKINNEQFF. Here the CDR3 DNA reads TGTGCCATCAGTGATTTTAGCGGGAAAATTAACAATGAGCAGTTCTTC.

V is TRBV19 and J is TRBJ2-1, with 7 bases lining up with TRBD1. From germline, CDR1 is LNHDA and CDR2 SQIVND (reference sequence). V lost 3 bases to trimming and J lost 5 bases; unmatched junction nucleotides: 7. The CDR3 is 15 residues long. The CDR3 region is CASSIPRDSNNEQFF. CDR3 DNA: TGTGCCAGTAGTATTCCCAGGGACAGCAACAATGAGCAGTTCTTC.

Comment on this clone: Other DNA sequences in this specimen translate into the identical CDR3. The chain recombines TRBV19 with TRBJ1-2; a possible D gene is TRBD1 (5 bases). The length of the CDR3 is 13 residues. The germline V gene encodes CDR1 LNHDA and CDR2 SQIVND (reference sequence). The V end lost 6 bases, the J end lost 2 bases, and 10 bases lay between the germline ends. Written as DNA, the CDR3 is TGTGCCAGTAGAGCGGGGCTCAACTATGGCTACACCTTC. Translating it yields CASRAGLNYGYTF.

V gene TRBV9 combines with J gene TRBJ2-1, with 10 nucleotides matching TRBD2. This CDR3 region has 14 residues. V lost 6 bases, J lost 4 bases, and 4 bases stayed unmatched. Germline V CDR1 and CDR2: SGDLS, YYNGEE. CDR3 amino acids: CASNLAGVYNEQFF. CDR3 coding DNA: TGTGCCAGCAACCTAGCGGGGGTATACAATGAGCAGTTCTTC.

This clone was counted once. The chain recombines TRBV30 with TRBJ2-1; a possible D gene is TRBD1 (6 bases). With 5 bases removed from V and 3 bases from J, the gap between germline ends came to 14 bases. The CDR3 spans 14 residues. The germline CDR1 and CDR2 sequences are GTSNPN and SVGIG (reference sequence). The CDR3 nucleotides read TGTGCCTGGGGACCCAGGACAGACTACAATGAGCAGTTCTTC. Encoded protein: CAWGPRTDYNEQFF.

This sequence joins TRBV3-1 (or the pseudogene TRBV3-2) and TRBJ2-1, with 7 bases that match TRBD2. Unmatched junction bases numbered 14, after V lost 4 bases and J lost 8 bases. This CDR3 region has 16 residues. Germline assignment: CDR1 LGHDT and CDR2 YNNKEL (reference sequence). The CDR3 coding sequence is TGTGCCAGCAGCCCCTCGACTAGCTTCCGTCCCGATGAGCAGTTCTTC. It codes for CASSPSTSFRPDEQFF.

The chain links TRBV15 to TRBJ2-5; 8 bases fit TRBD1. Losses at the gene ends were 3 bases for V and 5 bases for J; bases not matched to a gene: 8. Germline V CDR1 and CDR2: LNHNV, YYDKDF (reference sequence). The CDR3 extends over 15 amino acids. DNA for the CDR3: TGTGCCACCAGCAGGTTAGCGGACAGGGCCGAGACCCAGTACTTC. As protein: CATSRLADRAETQYF.

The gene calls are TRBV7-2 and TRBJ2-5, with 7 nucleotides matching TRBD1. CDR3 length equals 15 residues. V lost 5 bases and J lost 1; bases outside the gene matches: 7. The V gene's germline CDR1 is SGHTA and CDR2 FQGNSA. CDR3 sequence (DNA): TGTGCCAGCAGCCCGACAGGGTTACTCCAAGAGACCCAGTACTTC. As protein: CASSPTGLLQETQYF.

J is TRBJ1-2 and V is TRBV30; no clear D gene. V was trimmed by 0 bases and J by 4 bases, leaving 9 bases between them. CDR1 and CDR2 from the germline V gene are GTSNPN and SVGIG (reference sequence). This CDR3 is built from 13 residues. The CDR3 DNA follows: TGTGCCTGGAGTGTATCCCCAATCTATGGCTACACCTTC. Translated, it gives CAWSVSPIYGYTF.

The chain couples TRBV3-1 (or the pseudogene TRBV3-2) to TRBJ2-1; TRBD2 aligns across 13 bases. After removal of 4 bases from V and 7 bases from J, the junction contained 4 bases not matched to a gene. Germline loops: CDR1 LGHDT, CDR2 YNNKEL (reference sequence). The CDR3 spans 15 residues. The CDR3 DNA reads TGTGCCAGCAGCCTAGGGACTAGCGGGGTGAATGAGCAGTTCTTC. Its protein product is CASSLGTSGVNEQFF.

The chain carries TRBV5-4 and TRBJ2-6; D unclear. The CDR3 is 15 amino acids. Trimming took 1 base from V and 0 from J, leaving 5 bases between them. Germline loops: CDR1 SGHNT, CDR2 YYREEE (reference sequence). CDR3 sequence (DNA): TGTGCCAGCAGCTTGTATAGCTCTGGGGCCAACGTCCTGACTTTC. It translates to CASSLYSSGANVLTF.

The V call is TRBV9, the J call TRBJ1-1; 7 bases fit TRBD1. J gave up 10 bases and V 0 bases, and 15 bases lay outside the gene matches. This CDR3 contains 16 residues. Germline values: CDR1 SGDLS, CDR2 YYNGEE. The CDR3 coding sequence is TGTGCCAGCAGCGTAGCCCAGGACCCGACAGGGCCTGGAGCTTTCTTT. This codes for CASSVAQDPTGPGAFF.

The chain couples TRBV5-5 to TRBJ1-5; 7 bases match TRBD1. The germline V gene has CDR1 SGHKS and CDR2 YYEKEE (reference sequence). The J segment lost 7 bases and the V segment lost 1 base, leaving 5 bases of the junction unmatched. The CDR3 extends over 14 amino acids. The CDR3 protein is CASSLNTGVQPQHF. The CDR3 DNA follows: TGTGCCAGCAGCTTGAATACAGGGGTCCAGCCCCAGCATTTT.

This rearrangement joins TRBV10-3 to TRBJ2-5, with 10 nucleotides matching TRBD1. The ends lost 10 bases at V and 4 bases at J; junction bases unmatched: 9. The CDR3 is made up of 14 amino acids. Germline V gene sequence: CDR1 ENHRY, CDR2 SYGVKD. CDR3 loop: CATGTGVVGETQYF. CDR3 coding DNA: TGTGCCACGGGGACAGGGGTTGTCGGAGAGACCCAGTACTTC.

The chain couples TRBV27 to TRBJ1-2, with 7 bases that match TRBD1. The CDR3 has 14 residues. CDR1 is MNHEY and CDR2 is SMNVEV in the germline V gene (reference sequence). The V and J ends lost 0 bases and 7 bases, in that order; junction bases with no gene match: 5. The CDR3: CASSLSSDRVGYTF. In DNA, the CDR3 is TGTGCCAGCAGTTTATCGTCCGACAGGGTTGGCTACACCTTC.

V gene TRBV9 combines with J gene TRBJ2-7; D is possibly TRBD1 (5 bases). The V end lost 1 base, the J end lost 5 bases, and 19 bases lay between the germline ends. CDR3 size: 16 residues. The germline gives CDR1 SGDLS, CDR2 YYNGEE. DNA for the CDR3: TGTGCCAGCAGCGTAACGCCCCAGGCCGGCAGGGACGAGCAGTACTTC. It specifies CASSVTPQAGRDEQYF.

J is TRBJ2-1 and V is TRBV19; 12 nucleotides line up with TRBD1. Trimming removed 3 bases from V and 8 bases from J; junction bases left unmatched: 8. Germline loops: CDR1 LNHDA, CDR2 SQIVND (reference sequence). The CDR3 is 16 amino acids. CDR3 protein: CASSIPGTGGHYEQFF. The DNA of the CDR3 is TGTGCCAGTAGTATCCCCGGGACAGGGGGCCACTATGAGCAGTTCTTC. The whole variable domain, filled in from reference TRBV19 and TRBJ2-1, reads DGGITQSPKYLFRKEGQNVTLSCEQNLNHDAMYWYRQDPGQGLRLIYYSQIVNDFQKGDIAEGYSVSREKKESFPLTVTSAQKNPTAFYLCASSIPGTGGHYEQFFGPGTRLTVL.

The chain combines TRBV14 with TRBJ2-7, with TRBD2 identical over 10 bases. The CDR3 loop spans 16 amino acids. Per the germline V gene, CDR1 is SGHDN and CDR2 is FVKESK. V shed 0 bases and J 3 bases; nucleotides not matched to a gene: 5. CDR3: CASSQDSLAGVYEQYF. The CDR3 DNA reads TGTGCCAGCAGCCAAGATAGCCTAGCGGGAGTCTACGAGCAGTACTTC. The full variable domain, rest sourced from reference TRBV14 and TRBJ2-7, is EAGVTQFPSHSVIEKGQTVTLRCDPISGHDNLYWYRRVMGKEIKFLLHFVKESKQDESGMPNNRFLAERTGGTYSTLKVQPAELEDSGVYFCASSQDSLAGVYEQYFGPGTRLTVT.

CDR3 amino acids: CASSLMGGPYNEQFF. The CDR3 DNA is TGTGCCAGCAGCTTAATGGGGGGGCCCTACAATGAGCAGTTCTTC. This sequence joins TRBV7-3 and TRBJ2-1; D might be TRBD2 (7 bases). The V end was cut by 1 base, the J end by 2 bases, with 9 bases between. This CDR3 is built from 15 residues. Germline CDR1 SGHTA, CDR2 FQGTGA.